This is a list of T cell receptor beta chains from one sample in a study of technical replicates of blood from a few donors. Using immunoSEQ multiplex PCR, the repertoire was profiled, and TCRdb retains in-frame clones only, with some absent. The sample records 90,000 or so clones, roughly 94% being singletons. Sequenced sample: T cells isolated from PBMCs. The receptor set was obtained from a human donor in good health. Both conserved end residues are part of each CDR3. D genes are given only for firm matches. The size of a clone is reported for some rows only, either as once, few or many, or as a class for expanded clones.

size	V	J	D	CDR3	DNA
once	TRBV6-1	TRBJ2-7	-	CASSEPALHVSTREQYF	TGTGCCAGCAGTGAACCTGCTCTCCATGTTTCGACTAGAGAGCAGTACTTC
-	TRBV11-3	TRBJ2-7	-	CASTSRDSSSYEQYF	TGTGCCAGCACCTCGCGGGACTCTTCCTCCTACGAGCAGTACTTC
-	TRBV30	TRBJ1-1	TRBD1	CAWSADRTNTEAFF	TGTGCCTGGAGTGCGGACAGGACGAACACTGAAGCTTTCTTT
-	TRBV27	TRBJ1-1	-	CASSLRGGGGRITEAFF	TGTGCCAGCAGTTTACGGGGCGGGGGCGGACGAATCACTGAAGCTTTCTTT
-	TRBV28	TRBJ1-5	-	CASSKHVQPQHF	TGTGCCAGCAGTAAGCACGTTCAGCCCCAGCATTTT
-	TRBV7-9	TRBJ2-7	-	CASSFGGSTYEQYF	TGTGCCAGCAGCTTTGGAGGCAGCACCTACGAGCAGTACTTC
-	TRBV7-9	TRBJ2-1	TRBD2	CASSSRLGASGRAYNEQFF	TGTGCCAGCAGCTCGCGACTTGGGGCTAGCGGGAGGGCTTACAATGAGCAGTTCTTC
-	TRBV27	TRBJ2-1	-	CASSFQGGHNEQFF	TGTGCCAGCAGTTTCCAGGGGGGACACAATGAGCAGTTCTTC
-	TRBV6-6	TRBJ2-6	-	CASSKTGRAGANVLTF	TGTGCCAGCAGTAAAACAGGGCGAGCGGGGGCCAACGTCCTGACTTTC
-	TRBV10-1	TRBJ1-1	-	CASRPSGGMETEAFF	TGCGCCAGCAGGCCCTCCGGGGGTATGGAAACTGAAGCTTTCTTT
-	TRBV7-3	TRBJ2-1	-	CASSFGQGNEQFF	TGTGCCAGCAGCTTCGGGCAGGGGAATGAGCAGTTCTTC
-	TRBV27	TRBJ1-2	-	CASSLSPRVDGYTF	TGTGCCAGCAGTTTATCCCCCAGGGTGGATGGCTACACCTTC
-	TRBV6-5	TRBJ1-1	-	CASSYSPYEAFF	TGTGCCAGCAGTTACTCGCCTTACGAGGCTTTCTTT
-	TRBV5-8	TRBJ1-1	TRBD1	CASSLNRGLTEAFF	TGTGCCAGCAGCCTAAACAGGGGGCTCACTGAAGCTTTCTTT
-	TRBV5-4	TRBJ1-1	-	CASSLVVAGPTEAFF	TGTGCCAGCAGCTTGGTAGTAGCAGGGCCCACTGAAGCTTTCTTT
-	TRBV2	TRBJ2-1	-	CASSEAGGYNEQFF	TGTGCCAGCAGTGAAGCGGGAGGTTACAATGAGCAGTTCTTC
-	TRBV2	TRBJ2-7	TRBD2	CASSEAGELAGDYEQYF	TGTGCCAGCAGTGAAGCCGGGGAACTAGCGGGAGACTACGAGCAGTACTTC
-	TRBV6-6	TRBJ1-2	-	CASAVDSYGYTF	TGTGCCAGCGCCGTTGACAGCTATGGCTACACCTTC
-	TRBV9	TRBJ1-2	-	CASSVVQGSGYTF	TGTGCCAGCAGCGTAGTTCAAGGGAGCGGCTACACCTTC
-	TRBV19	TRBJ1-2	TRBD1	CASSSTGGYGYTF	TGTGCCAGTAGTAGTACAGGGGGGTATGGCTACACCTTC
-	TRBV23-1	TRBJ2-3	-	CASSQPSSASTDTQYF	TGCGCCAGCAGTCAACCTTCTAGCGCCAGCACAGATACGCAGTATTTT
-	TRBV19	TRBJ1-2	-	CASSPGLEGYTF	TGTGCCAGTAGCCCAGGGCTGGAGGGCTACACCTTC
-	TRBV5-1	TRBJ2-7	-	CASSFLANEQYF	TGCGCCAGCAGCTTTCTTGCGAACGAGCAGTACTTC
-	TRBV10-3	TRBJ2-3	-	CAIGIILTDTQYF	TGTGCCATCGGTATTATACTCACAGATACGCAGTATTTT
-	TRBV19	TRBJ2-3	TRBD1	CASSASGGNTDTQYF	TGTGCCAGTAGTGCCTCAGGGGGAAACACAGATACGCAGTATTTT
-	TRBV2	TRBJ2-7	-	CASSPHYEQYF	TGTGCCAGCAGTCCCCACTACGAGCAGTACTTC
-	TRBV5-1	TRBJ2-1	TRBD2	CASSPAGGRGNEQFF	TGCGCCAGCAGTCCGGCGGGGGGGAGAGGGAATGAGCAGTTCTTC
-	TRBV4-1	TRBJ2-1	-	CASSQPGGATNEQFF	TGCGCCAGCAGCCAACCGGGCGGGGCTACCAATGAGCAGTTCTTC
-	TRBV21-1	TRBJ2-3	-	CASSKEQKREGTDTQYF	TGTGCCAGCAGCAAAGAGCAGAAGCGGGAGGGCACAGATACGCAGTATTTT
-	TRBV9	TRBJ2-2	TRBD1	CASSAPVRDRYTGELFF	TGTGCCAGCAGCGCTCCGGTTAGGGACAGATACACCGGGGAGCTGTTTTTT
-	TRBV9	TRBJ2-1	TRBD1	CASSVVTRGNNEQFF	TGTGCCAGCAGCGTAGTGACCAGGGGGAACAATGAGCAGTTCTTC
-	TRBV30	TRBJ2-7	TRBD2	CAFGGGGQQYF	TGTGCCTTTGGGGGGGGAGGCCAGCAGTACTTC
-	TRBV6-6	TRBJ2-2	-	CASSSTRTGELFF	TGTGCCAGCAGTTCCACGAGAACCGGGGAGCTGTTTTTT